Listed below are T cell receptor beta chains from one sample, sequenced in a study of T cells in Graves' hyperthyroidism and ophthalmopathy. TCRdb reprocessed the multiplex PCR reads with MiXCR, giving one entry per CDR3 protein. The data show approximately 510,000 distinct CDR3 sequences, with 46% seen just once and 44% held by the top ten. The sequencing sample was made of peripheral blood or thyroid tissue (not recorded which). The source of these receptors is an adult woman with Graves' disease, either hyperthyroidism or ophthalmopathy (not recorded which). The CDR3 runs from the conserved cysteine through the conserved F or W. D genes are given only for firm matches. Clone size appears in some rows only: once, few, many, or a class for an expanded clone.

d_call,v_call,clone_size,j_call,cdr3_nt,cdr3_aa
TRBD2,TRBV20-1,-,TRBJ2-3,TGCAGTGCTACCGGGACTAGCGGCAGCACAGATACGCAGTATTTT,CSATGTSGSTDTQYF
-,TRBV7-2,-,TRBJ1-1,TGTGCCAGCAGCTTAGCCAGGGAGATTCACATGAACACTGAAGCTTTCTTT,CASSLAREIHMNTEAFF
-,TRBV29-1,-,TRBJ2-7,TGCAGCGTTGAAGGGGGAACCACCTACGAGCAGTGCTTC,CSVEGGTTYEQCF
-,TRBV7-9,many,TRBJ2-7,TGTGCCAGCAGCGCGACAGAATCCTACGAGCAGTACTTC,CASSATESYEQYF
-,TRBV20-1,-,TRBJ1-5,TGCAGTGCTAGAAGCGGGAGGGGAGGTCAGCCCCAGCATTTT,CSARSGRGGQPQHF
TRBD1,TRBV9,many,TRBJ2-7,TGTGCCAGCAGCGTAGGGCCAGGGGGTGATTACGAGCAGTACTTC,CASSVGPGGDYEQYF
TRBD1,TRBV20-1,-,TRBJ1-1,TGCAGTGCCCCCGATTCAGGGGGTAGCATGAACACTGAAGCTTTCTTT,CSAPDSGGSMNTEAFF
-,TRBV10-2,-,TRBJ2-5,TGCGCCAGCAGTGAGAACGTCGGAGGACAAGAGACCCAGTACTTC,CASSENVGGQETQYF
-,TRBV7-9,-,TRBJ2-6,TGTGCCAGCAGCTTGCGGGGGCTTCTCTCTGGGGCCAACGTCCTGACTTTC,CASSLRGLLSGANVLTF
-,TRBV10-3,many,TRBJ1-2,TGTGCCATCAGTGGGACACTTAACTATGGCTACACCTTC,CAISGTLNYGYTF
TRBD2,TRBV7-9,many,TRBJ2-1,TGTGCCAGCAGCTTTAGCGGGGGGGGGTATCACAATGAGCAGTTCTTC,CASSFSGGGYHNEQFF